These 30 T cell receptor beta chains came from one sample sequenced in a study of identical twins. One entry per CDR3 protein results from TCRdb running MiXCR on the 5' RACE reads. The sample carries roughly 350,000 distinct CDR3 sequences, over 9% recorded once. This sample also belongs to another study, concerning yellow fever vaccine responses in identical twins.

Sequencing was carried out using CD8+ T cells sorted from blood. The receptors originated from a young woman in good health.

The chain carries TRBV2 and TRBJ2-5, with D perhaps matching TRBD2 (5 bases). Germline lookup yields CDR1 SNHLY and CDR2 FYNNEI. The length of the CDR3 is 14 residues. Trimming stripped 4 bases from V and 2 bases from J, with 11 bases between. The CDR3 reads CASSGTEVQETQYF. The CDR3 coding sequence is TGTGCCAGCAGTGGGACGGAGGTTCAAGAGACCCAGTACTTC.

This clonotype turned up a few times. The chain links TRBV11-2 to TRBJ2-3; TRBD2 is a possible D gene (5 bases). CDR1 is SGHAT and CDR2 is FQNNGV in the germline V gene. V lost 3 bases and J 2 bases, leaving 12 bases between the germline ends. The CDR3 totals 15 residues. The CDR3 nucleotides are TGTGCCAGCAGCTTCTCGGGGTCGGACACAGATACGCAGTATTTT. This translates into CASSFSGSDTDTQYF.

This clonotype came up a few times. V and J are TRBV24-1 and TRBJ2-5, with D hard to call. Germline V gives CDR1 KGHDR, CDR2 SFDVKD. CDR3 size: 14 residues. V lost 4 bases to trimming and J lost 5 bases, with 13 bases between them. CDR3 residues: CATSDPGFLETQYF. The CDR3 DNA reads as TGTGCCACCAGTGACCCCGGTTTCTTGGAGACCCAGTACTTC.

There are many counts of this clonotype. This chain connects TRBV12-3 or TRBV12-4 to TRBJ1-2; D gene ambiguous. This CDR3 has 12 residues. Trimming pared 7 bases from V and 6 bases from J, leaving 12 bases between. In nucleotides, the CDR3 is TGTGCCAGCACCCTAGACAAGCATGGCTACACCTTC. It specifies CASTLDKHGYTF.

This clonotype has a handful of counts. This chain joins TRBV18 and TRBJ2-5, with 9 bases aligning to TRBD2. The junction had 6 bases not matched to a gene; V was cut back by 5 bases and J by 5 bases. The length of the CDR3 is 14 residues. Germline CDR1 reads KGHSH; CDR2 reads LQKENI. The CDR3 DNA follows: TGTGCCAGCTCAGGGACTAGCTCCTGGGAGACCCAGTACTTC. Amino acids: CASSGTSSWETQYF.

The V gene is TRBV20-1, the J gene TRBJ2-3, with D possibly matching TRBD1 (7 bases). The CDR3 consists of 16 residues. The V gene lost 0 bases and the J gene lost 3 bases, with 16 bases spanning the gap. The germline CDR1 and CDR2 sequences are DFQATT and SNEGSKA (reference sequence). CDR3 protein: CSARDSGGFGTDTQYF. In DNA, the CDR3 is TGCAGTGCTAGAGATTCAGGGGGGTTTGGAACAGATACGCAGTATTTT.

This clonotype was recorded at least ten times. V usage is TRBV9 and J usage is TRBJ2-1, with TRBD1 matching 7 bases. This CDR3 region has 16 residues. CDR1 SGDLS and CDR2 YYNGEE come from the germline V gene. V dropped 0 bases and J dropped 5; count of bases not matched to a gene: 8. The chain's CDR3 is CASSVGWGQPNNEQFF. Written as DNA, the CDR3 is TGTGCCAGCAGCGTAGGATGGGGACAGCCAAACAATGAGCAGTTCTTC.

The V call is TRBV6-1, the J call TRBJ2-7; 8 nucleotides agree with TRBD2. Germline V gene lookup returns CDR1 MNHNS and CDR2 SASEGT. V gave up 5 bases and J gave up 5 bases; unmatched junction bases: 5. This CDR3 has 13 residues. CDR3 sequence (DNA): TGTGCCAGCAGTCCCGGGGGGGCCCACGAGCAGTACTTC. This encodes CASSPGGAHEQYF.

This CDR3 is CASSSQGLSSYNEQFF. The CDR3 nucleotides read TGCGCCAGCAGCTCCCAGGGGCTTTCTTCCTACAATGAGCAGTTCTTC. The chain links TRBV5-1 to TRBJ2-1; a possible D gene is TRBD1 (6 bases). This CDR3 contains 16 residues. CDR1 is SGHRS and CDR2 is YFSETQ in the germline V gene. Trimming left V 3 bases short and J 1 base short, with 14 bases between. Combining the CDR3 with reference TRBV5-1 and TRBJ2-1 gives the whole variable domain KAGVTQTPRYLIKTRGQQVTLSCSPISGHRSVSWYQQTPGQGLQFLFEYFSETQRNKGNFPGRFSGRQFSNSRSEMNVSTLELGDSALYLCASSSQGLSSYNEQFFGPGTRLTVL.

The chain uses TRBV10-2 and TRBJ2-2; TRBD2 matches at 12 bases. The ends lost 8 bases at V and 7 bases at J; junction bases unmatched: 8. From germline, CDR1 is WSHSY and CDR2 SAAADI. The CDR3 runs to 15 residues. CDR3 bases: TGCGCCAGCTACTTACTAGCGGGGGGTGTCGGGGAGCTGTTTTTT. This codes for CASYLLAGGVGELFF.

This chain connects TRBV7-2 to TRBJ1-5, with 9 bases that match TRBD1. The V segment lost 2 bases and the J segment 2 bases; nucleotides outside the gene matches: 4. Germline CDR1 and CDR2: SGHTA and FQGNSA. This CDR3 region has 16 residues. For the CDR3, the DNA is TGTGCCAGCAGCTTATGGACAGGGGCAGGCAATCAGCCCCAGCATTTT. Its translation is CASSLWTGAGNQPQHF.

The rearrangement uses TRBV7-9 and TRBJ1-2; tentatively, D is TRBD1 (6 bases). Trimming shortened V by 7 bases and J by 0 bases, and 18 bases separated the two germline ends. Germline V gives CDR1 SEHNR, CDR2 FQNEAQ (reference sequence). CDR3 size: 16 residues. The CDR3 DNA sequence: TGTGCCAGCAACACCGGGACACCAACTGCTAACTATGGCTACACCTTC. The encoded protein is CASNTGTPTANYGYTF.

This sequence joins TRBV11-2 and TRBJ2-7; D possibly corresponds to TRBD1 (6 bases). CDR3 length: 14 amino acids. Trimming left V 3 bases short and J 4 bases short, with 13 bases between. From germline, CDR1 is SGHAT and CDR2 FQNNGV. CDR3 loop: CASSFGDIPYEQYV. CDR3 nucleotides: TGTGCCAGCAGCTTCGGGGACATACCTTACGAGCAGTACGTC.

There are a few counts of this clonotype. This chain links TRBV7-9 with TRBJ2-3, with 10 bases identical to TRBD2. V dropped 4 bases and J dropped 1; count of bases not matched to a gene: 2. This CDR3 contains 15 residues. CDR1 SEHNR and CDR2 FQNEAQ come from the germline V gene (reference sequence). For the CDR3, the DNA is TGTGCCAGCAGCTGGGGGACTAGCGGCACAGATACGCAGTATTTT. It encodes CASSWGTSGTDTQYF.

J is TRBJ1-3 and V is TRBV7-8, with 9 positions matching TRBD1. The CDR3 has 14 amino acids. The trim removed 5 bases at V and 6 bases at J, leaving 5 bases unmatched. Germline values: CDR1 SGHVS, CDR2 FQNEAQ. CDR3 bases: TGTGCCAGCAGCCCCCGGGACAGGGAAAACACCATATATTTT. This sequence encodes CASSPRDRENTIYF.

The chain joins TRBV4-1 to TRBJ2-3; no clear D. Between the trimmed V and J ends, which lost 2 bases and 0 bases, there was a span of 12 bases. Per germline, CDR1 MGHRA and CDR2 YSYEKL. The CDR3 consists of 16 residues. CDR3 region: CASSQRQATSTDTQYF. CDR3 DNA sequence: TGCGCCAGCAGCCAAAGGCAGGCTACTAGCACAGATACGCAGTATTTT.

This clonotype occurred a few times. A read error may produce the germline difference seen at one junction end. In nucleotides, the CDR3 is TGTGCCAGCAGTTTAGATGTTACGGCAAGGAACACTGAAGCCTTCTTT. It yields the protein CASSLDVTARNTEAFF. The chain recombines TRBV12-3 or TRBV12-4 with TRBJ1-1; no definite D call. The length of the CDR3 is 16 residues.

There are a few counts of this clonotype. The CDR3 sequence is CATRGQGNTGELFF. The DNA for the CDR3 is TGTGCCACCAGGGGACAGGGAAACACCGGGGAGCTGTTTTTT. The rearrangement uses TRBV24-1 and TRBJ2-2; TRBD1 matches 9 bases. Germline lookup yields CDR1 KGHDR and CDR2 SFDVKD. The CDR3 extends over 14 amino acids. V lost 7 bases to trimming and J lost 2 bases; unmatched junction nucleotides: 1.

The V call is TRBV5-4, the J call TRBJ1-2; D gene ambiguous. This CDR3 contains 12 residues. Germline loops: CDR1 SGHNT, CDR2 YYREEE (reference sequence). Deletions cut 4 bases from V and 6 bases from J, with 10 bases between. CDR3 sequence: CASSEGDNGYTF. DNA for the CDR3: TGTGCCAGCAGCGAGGGTGATAATGGCTACACCTTC.

This clonotype was observed at least ten times. The chain employs TRBV7-9 and TRBJ2-7; the D is unclear. The length of the CDR3 is 11 residues. From germline, CDR1 is SEHNR and CDR2 FQNEAQ (reference sequence). The V end was cut by 5 bases, the J end by 2 bases, with 4 bases between. The CDR3 loop reads CASSAPYEQYF. CDR3 DNA: TGTGCCAGCAGCGCGCCCTACGAGCAGTACTTC. Variable domain in full (rest from reference TRBV7-9 and TRBJ2-7): DTGVSQNPRHKITKRGQNVTFRCDPISEHNRLYWYRQTLGQGPEFLTYFQNEAQLEKSRLLSDRFSAERPKGSFSTLEIQRTEQGDSAMYLCASSAPYEQYFGPGTRLTVT.

This clonotype showed up just a few times. This chain joins TRBV20-1 and TRBJ1-3; 9 bases are a match to TRBD1. Per germline, CDR1 DFQATT and CDR2 SNEGSKA (reference sequence). This CDR3 contains 15 residues. The V gene end was trimmed by 6 bases and the J gene end by 3 bases; junction bases not matched to a gene: 9. CDR3 DNA sequence: TGCAGTGCCACACCGGGACAGGGAGGTGGAAACACCATATATTTT. It encodes CSATPGQGGGNTIYF.

The table lists this clonotype with a few counts. This chain uses TRBV4-1 with TRBJ1-1, with a weak D call TRBD1 (5 bases). This CDR3 comprises 11 residues. Per germline, CDR1 MGHRA and CDR2 YSYEKL. Between the trimmed V and J ends, which lost 3 bases and 7 bases, there was a span of 6 bases. CDR3 in DNA: TGCGCCAGCAGCCAGACAGATGAAGCTTTCTTT. As protein: CASSQTDEAFF.

This clonotype has a handful of counts. The genes are TRBV7-2 and TRBJ2-2; 7 nucleotides align to TRBD1. In germline, CDR1 is SGHTA, CDR2 FQGNSA. The J segment lost 4 bases and the V segment lost 1 base, leaving 3 bases of the junction unmatched. The CDR3 covers 15 residues. The CDR3 nucleotides read TGTGCCAGCAGCTTAGGGGCAGGGGGCACCGGGGAGCTGTTTTTT. It codes for CASSLGAGGTGELFF.

This clonotype was seen only a few times. The V and J genes are TRBV6-5 and TRBJ2-5; D is possibly TRBD1 or TRBD2 (5 bases each). Germline assignment: CDR1 MNHEY and CDR2 SVGAGI. CDR3 length equals 16 residues. V lost 0 bases to trimming and J lost 3 bases, with 14 bases between them. The chain's CDR3 is CASSYSLGVREETQYF. As DNA, the CDR3 is TGTGCCAGCAGTTACTCCTTGGGGGTTCGGGAAGAGACCCAGTACTTC.

This clonotype was observed a handful of times. With a much larger clone just one base away, this may be a read error. The V gene is TRBV6-1, the J gene TRBJ2-3, with no clear D. V shed 8 bases and J shed 2 bases, with 2 bases lying between them. The CDR3 is made up of 10 amino acids. Germline loops: CDR1 MNHNS, CDR2 SASEGT. The CDR3: CASVTDTQYF. DNA for the CDR3: TGTGCCAGCGTCACAGATACGCAGTATTTT.

The rearrangement joins TRBV4-1 to TRBJ2-7; D may be TRBD1 (6 bases). Trimming pared 3 bases from V and 3 bases from J, leaving 15 bases between. Germline V lookup: CDR1 MGHRA, CDR2 YSYEKL. The CDR3 extends over 15 amino acids. As DNA, the CDR3 is TGCGCCAGCAGCCAGGGTACAGGGATAGGCTACGAGCAGTACTTC. Amino acids: CASSQGTGIGYEQYF.

The chain joins TRBV25-1 to TRBJ1-2, with 7 bases lining up with TRBD1. With V trimmed by 7 bases and J by 7 bases, 12 bases remained unmatched. The length of the CDR3 is 14 residues. Germline CDR1 reads MGHDK; CDR2 reads SYGVNS. CDR3 region: CASTPAGGQGGYTF. The CDR3 DNA follows: TGTGCCAGCACCCCTGCAGGGGGGCAGGGTGGCTACACCTTC.

This clonotype occurred many times. The CDR3 nucleotides read TGTGCCAGCAGCTTAGGGAGGGGCGCAGGTCAGCCCCAGCATTTT. It translates to CASSLGRGAGQPQHF. The rearrangement uses TRBV7-8 and TRBJ1-5; a weak D match, TRBD1 (5 bases). The germline V gene has CDR1 SGHVS and CDR2 FQNEAQ. V dropped 1 base and J dropped 6 bases, with 13 bases sitting between them. The CDR3 spans 15 residues.

This clonotype was found a few times. The chain joins TRBV13 to TRBJ1-1, with D possibly being TRBD1 (5 bases). Germline values: CDR1 PRHDT, CDR2 FYEKMQ (reference sequence). CDR3 size: 16 residues. V was clipped by 5 bases and J by 1 base, with 17 bases between them. CDR3 DNA: TGTGCCAGCAGCCCCACGGGGGTAGAGGGGAACACTGAAGCTTTCTTT. Its translation: CASSPTGVEGNTEAFF.

This chain connects TRBV7-4 to TRBJ1-2; TRBD1 is a possible D gene (6 bases). The CDR3 is 14 residues long. Germline assignment: CDR1 SGHVT and CDR2 SQSDAQ. The V end was cut by 5 bases, the J end by 6 bases, with 16 bases between. CDR3 sequence: CASSTQGFGDGYTF. The DNA for the CDR3 is TGTGCCAGCAGCACACAGGGTTTCGGGGATGGCTACACCTTC.